Sequencing of this T cell receptor (beta chain) was carried out in a study of cytomegalovirus exposure and HLA in healthy donors. Vbeta (60) and Jbeta (13) primers were used in the PCR. Libraries were prepared by immunoSEQ multiplex PCR; TCRdb keeps only in-frame clonotypes and omits some of them. Of about 200,000 clones listed, about 85% are singletons. The CDR3 extends over 13 amino acids. V gave up 4 bases and J gave up 7 bases, with 14 bases separating them. From germline, CDR1 is SGHDT and CDR2 YYEEEE. V usage is TRBV5-6 and J usage is TRBJ2-5; D gene ambiguous. Sequencing was carried out using PBMCs. The clonotype originates from a woman between 50 and 59 years old in good health and CMV-seronegative. This CDR3 reads CASSPQPGGTQYF. The CDR3, as DNA: TGTGCCAGCAGCCCCCAGCCCGGCGGGACCCAGTACTTC.